These T cell receptor beta chains were read from a single sample in a study of response to subunit inactivated influenza vaccine. TCRdb re-called the RT-PCR reads through MiXCR, storing one row per CDR3 protein. The sample lists about 800,000 distinct CDR3 sequences, about 20% occurring once. The starting material was PBMCs from blood, obtained more than 4 days after vaccination. All receptors derive from a man aged 45-65 years who received an inactivated influenza vaccine. Both conserved end residues are part of each CDR3. The order of the fields is J gene, V gene, CDR3 protein.

TRBJ2-2	TRBV4-3	CASSQVVISLGLGAGELFF
TRBJ2-7	TRBV7-9	CASSPGTATYEQYF
TRBJ2-7	TRBV20-1	CSASPGTSSGGEQYF
TRBJ2-1	TRBV15	CATSRVATFETQFF
TRBJ1-1	TRBV5-1	CASSLTQGETEAFF
TRBJ1-5	TRBV12-3/TRBV12-4	CASSFVGRGQPQHF
TRBJ1-6	TRBV6-1	CASSRDRVDSPLHF
TRBJ2-1	TRBV18	CASSGTQGGNEQFF
TRBJ2-7	TRBV7-3	CASSLTGKGAYEQYF
TRBJ2-6	TRBV6-2/TRBV6-3	CASRTGVSSGANVLTF
TRBJ2-7	TRBV7-6	CASSLAQSGYEQYF
TRBJ2-1	TRBV20-1	CSATLAGANEQFF
TRBJ2-1	TRBV5-1	CASSLGQEYNEQFF
TRBJ2-7	TRBV25-1	CASSRDGGSEQYF
TRBJ2-1	TRBV20-1	CSALTSGAHNEQFF
TRBJ2-7	TRBV5-1	CASSSRTGTSYEQYF
TRBJ2-1	TRBV6-2/TRBV6-3	CASTVAGVSYNEQFF
TRBJ2-5	TRBV7-2	CASRAGRGIETQYF
TRBJ2-3	TRBV12-3/TRBV12-4	CASSLGPGGSRIGQYF
TRBJ2-1	TRBV7-9	CASSLGGGRADEQFF
TRBJ2-5	TRBV6-1	CASRRQGDLTQYF
TRBJ2-1	TRBV24-1	CATSDSDRSYNEQFF
TRBJ2-3	TRBV4-2	CASSQVPAESSTDTQYF
TRBJ2-7	TRBV7-9	CASSLVRGLVEQYF
TRBJ1-1	TRBV3-1	CASSRGGDMNTEAFF
TRBJ1-2	TRBV20-1	CSAREWGRVNNYGYTF
TRBJ2-1	TRBV5-1	CASSLSRPPGNWKFF
TRBJ2-1	TRBV25-1	CASSKSGGEQFF
TRBJ1-2	TRBV6-1	CASSIQGDYGYTF
TRBJ2-7	TRBV7-8	CASSSRDRVTYEQYF
TRBJ1-5	TRBV7-8	CASSGGWRNQPQPF
TRBJ1-5	TRBV20-1	CSAGRQGSNQPQHF
TRBJ2-7	TRBV5-6	CASSRLLESEQYF
TRBJ2-7	TRBV9	CASSASTTSSPYEQYF
TRBJ2-1	TRBV6-2/TRBV6-3	CASRGTSGREQFF
TRBJ2-1	TRBV4-2	CASSQELLAGGLFSYNEQFF
TRBJ2-1	TRBV7-8	CASSPPGVVVNNEQFF
TRBJ2-7	TRBV4-1	CASSQEETGSYEQYF
TRBJ2-2	TRBV3-1	CASSRGQGIPGELFF
TRBJ1-2	TRBV24-1	CATSDAGNYGYTF
TRBJ2-7	TRBV20-1	CSAGGLGVSSYEQYF
TRBJ2-7	TRBV5-6	CASSQNHEAGAEQYF
TRBJ2-7	TRBV11-2	CASSSLSGRTIEQYF
TRBJ2-5	TRBV5-1	CASSASWMETQYF
TRBJ1-6	TRBV30	CAWSAGYSSYNSPLHF
TRBJ2-1	TRBV7-9	CASSHALDNEQFF
TRBJ2-4	TRBV12-3/TRBV12-4	CASSLAPLLTKNIQYF
TRBJ1-1	TRBV27	CASRYPNAQNTEAFF
TRBJ2-3	TRBV29-1	CSVEDRITDTQYF
TRBJ1-1	TRBV28	CASSLVFGRAGTEAFF